This T cell receptor (beta chain) was captured by sequencing in a study of blood T cell repertoires in COVID-19. Looking at the study overall: COVID-19 samples collected from the United States, Italy and Spain covered acute and convalescent phases. The analysed material was cDNA or gDNA that came from T cells, B-cell-depleted T cells, or PBMCs.

V lost 3 bases and J 5 bases, leaving 11 bases between the germline ends. CDR3 size: 12 residues. From germline, CDR1 is GTSNPN and CDR2 SVGIG (reference sequence). Authors' processing steps: Reference gene primer amplification yielded estimated nucleated cell counts. TCRdb's copy holds only in-frame clones and misses some; the assay was immunoSEQ multiplex PCR. That table furnishes V, J and clone size, whereas the DNA furnished D and trimming. The table lists fewer than 130,000 clones, under 75% of them singletons, with 5% to 6.5% in the top ten. This clone showed up many times. This chain joins TRBV30 and TRBJ2-7; TRBD1 might be the D (6 bases). Sequenced sample: peripheral blood. This receptor was identified in an elderly man with acute or convalescent COVID-19. In DNA form, the CDR3 reads TGTGCCTGGAGCCCGAAGGGGGACGAGCAGTACTTC. Protein product: CAWSPKGDEQYF.